Listed below are T cell receptor beta chains from one sample, sequenced in a study of blood T cell repertoires in COVID-19. This table comes from immunoSEQ multiplex PCR, and its TCRdb copy is limited to in-frame clones, with some not included. This table holds under 250,000 clones, about 79% found once. Sample: PBMCs or T cells enriched from blood (not recorded which). The receptors come from a woman in her 40s with acute COVID-19. CDR3s include the opening cysteine and the closing phenylalanine or tryptophan. Clone size appears in some rows only: once, few, many, or a class for an expanded clone.

-,TRBV5-4,TRBJ2-7,CASSRTGSPLEQYF
-,TRBV19,TRBJ1-2,CASSIASLGGYTF
-,TRBV3-1/TRBV3-2,TRBJ1-5,CASSHSGGNQPQHF
-,TRBV28,TRBJ1-3,CASSAALVAGNTIYF
-,TRBV24-1,TRBJ2-3,CATSETGTGLDTQYF
-,TRBV2,TRBJ2-7,CASSGQLTKQYF
-,TRBV10-3,TRBJ1-3,CAISSGSGNTIYF
-,TRBV2,TRBJ1-1,CASTGQGDTEAFF
-,TRBV5-1,TRBJ2-3,CASSEDISTQYF
-,TRBV7-8,TRBJ1-2,CASSLVGAGGYTF
many,TRBV15,TRBJ1-5,CATSRDLAGNQPQHF
-,TRBV6-5,TRBJ1-1,CASSLSGKNTEAFF
few,TRBV20-1,TRBJ2-1,CSASRGAPRNEQFF
-,TRBV19,TRBJ1-5,CASSTGQGIGQPQHF
-,TRBV28,TRBJ2-3,CASSFPQSGSSTDTQYF
-,TRBV7-8,TRBJ2-7,CASSLGMGPYEQYF
-,TRBV9,TRBJ2-3,CASSSTTANLKYF
-,TRBV19,TRBJ2-3,CASSVPAGNPDTQYF
-,TRBV5-6,TRBJ2-1,CASDTGASGYNEQFF
-,TRBV4-1,TRBJ1-1,CASTTTGTKAMNTEAFF
-,TRBV5-6,TRBJ2-3,CASSLGPPGAQRTDTQYF
-,TRBV3-1/TRBV3-2,TRBJ1-2,CASSQGFGGLSGYTF
once,TRBV21-1,TRBJ1-2,CASLHGGVKGYTF
-,TRBV7-9,TRBJ2-2,CASSFTGQTGELFF
-,TRBV5-1,TRBJ1-1,CASSLWGLNTEAFF
once,TRBV11-2,TRBJ2-3,CASSLGPVTDTQYF
-,TRBV5-8,TRBJ2-2,CASSRRGGSGTGELFF
-,TRBV4-3,TRBJ2-6,CASSPLGQPGANVLTF
-,TRBV24-1,TRBJ2-1,CATSDLKTSGPNNEQFF
many,TRBV19,TRBJ2-5,CASSIGSTSGSGETQYF
-,TRBV19,TRBJ2-7,CASSTSGYEQYF
-,TRBV27,TRBJ2-1,CASSLDKVSPNEQFF
-,TRBV9,TRBJ1-4,CASSPMTGGVEKLFF
-,TRBV29-1,TRBJ2-2,CSARTGGGPSGELFF
-,TRBV10-1,TRBJ1-1,CASSDRGPTEAFF
-,TRBV6-5,TRBJ1-1,CASSSPSGAFF
-,TRBV5-1,TRBJ2-1,CASSSLAGGPNEQFF